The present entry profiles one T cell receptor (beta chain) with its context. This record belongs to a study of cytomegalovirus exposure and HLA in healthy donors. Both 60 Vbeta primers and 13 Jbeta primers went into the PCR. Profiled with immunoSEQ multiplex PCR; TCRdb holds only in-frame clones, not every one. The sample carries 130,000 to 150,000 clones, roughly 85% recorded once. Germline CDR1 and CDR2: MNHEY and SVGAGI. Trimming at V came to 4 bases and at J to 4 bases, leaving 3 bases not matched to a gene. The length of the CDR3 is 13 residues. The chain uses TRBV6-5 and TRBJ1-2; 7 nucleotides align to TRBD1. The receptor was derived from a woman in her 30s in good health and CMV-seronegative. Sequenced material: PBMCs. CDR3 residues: CASSLGQFYGYTF. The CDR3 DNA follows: TGTGCCAGCAGTTTGGGACAGTTCTATGGCTACACCTTC.